This TCR beta chain was found in a study of blood T cell repertoires in COVID-19. The overall study: Whether acute or convalescent, the COVID-19 samples came from the United States, Italy and Spain. PBMCs, B-cell-depleted T cells, or T cells provided the cDNA or gDNA that made up the material.

How the authors handled the data: Estimation of nucleated cell counts relied on the amplification of reference gene primers. Profiling relied on immunoSEQ multiplex PCR, and the TCRdb table lists in-frame clones only, not all of them. Clone size and V and J calls were adopted from that table, with D and trimming inferred from the DNA. The sample includes fewer than 200,000 clones, about 86% of them seen just once. V shed 0 bases and J shed 2 bases, with 4 bases lying between them. The germline gives CDR1 MRHNA, CDR2 SNTAGT. CDR3 length: 14 amino acids. The material sequenced was peripheral blood. The sequence was obtained from a man aged 45-65 years with active or convalescent COVID-19. The rearrangement links TRBV6-4 to TRBJ2-2; the D is unclear. CDR3 nucleotides: TGTGCCAGCAGTGACTCATCAAACACCGGGGAGCTGTTTTTT. Translated: CASSDSSNTGELFF.